This TCR beta chain was documented in a study of CD8 T cells in Susac syndrome. Across the study: Patients with Susac syndrome, at blood draw, were therapy-naive, on corticosteroids, or on intravenous immunoglobulin alone.

It was negative isolation that provided the CD8+ and CD4+ T cells, whereas TEMRA cells were enriched by FACS. On this clonotype itself: Its target is unknown.

Random hexamers were used to reverse transcribe roughly 0.5 to 1 ug of RNA. Each CDR3 protein gets one entry after TCRdb re-called the immunoSEQ multiplex PCR reads with MiXCR. The sample has under 80,000 distinct CDR3 sequences; roughly 91% are singletons. Overall study results and limits: The Susac syndrome CD4+ T cell repertoires displayed no clonal expansion.

Trimming cost V 4 bases and J 0 bases; bases outside gene matches: 4. The CDR3 extends over 15 amino acids. CDR1 and CDR2 from the germline V gene are MNHEY and SMNVEV (reference sequence). The sequenced material came from CD4+ T cells from PBMCs. The rearrangement links TRBV27 to TRBJ2-3; 7 bases fit TRBD2. The sequence was obtained from a human donor with Susac syndrome. The DNA for the CDR3 is TGTGCCAGCAGTTGGGCGGGGGATAGCACAGATACGCAGTATTTT. This sequence encodes CASSWAGDSTDTQYF.